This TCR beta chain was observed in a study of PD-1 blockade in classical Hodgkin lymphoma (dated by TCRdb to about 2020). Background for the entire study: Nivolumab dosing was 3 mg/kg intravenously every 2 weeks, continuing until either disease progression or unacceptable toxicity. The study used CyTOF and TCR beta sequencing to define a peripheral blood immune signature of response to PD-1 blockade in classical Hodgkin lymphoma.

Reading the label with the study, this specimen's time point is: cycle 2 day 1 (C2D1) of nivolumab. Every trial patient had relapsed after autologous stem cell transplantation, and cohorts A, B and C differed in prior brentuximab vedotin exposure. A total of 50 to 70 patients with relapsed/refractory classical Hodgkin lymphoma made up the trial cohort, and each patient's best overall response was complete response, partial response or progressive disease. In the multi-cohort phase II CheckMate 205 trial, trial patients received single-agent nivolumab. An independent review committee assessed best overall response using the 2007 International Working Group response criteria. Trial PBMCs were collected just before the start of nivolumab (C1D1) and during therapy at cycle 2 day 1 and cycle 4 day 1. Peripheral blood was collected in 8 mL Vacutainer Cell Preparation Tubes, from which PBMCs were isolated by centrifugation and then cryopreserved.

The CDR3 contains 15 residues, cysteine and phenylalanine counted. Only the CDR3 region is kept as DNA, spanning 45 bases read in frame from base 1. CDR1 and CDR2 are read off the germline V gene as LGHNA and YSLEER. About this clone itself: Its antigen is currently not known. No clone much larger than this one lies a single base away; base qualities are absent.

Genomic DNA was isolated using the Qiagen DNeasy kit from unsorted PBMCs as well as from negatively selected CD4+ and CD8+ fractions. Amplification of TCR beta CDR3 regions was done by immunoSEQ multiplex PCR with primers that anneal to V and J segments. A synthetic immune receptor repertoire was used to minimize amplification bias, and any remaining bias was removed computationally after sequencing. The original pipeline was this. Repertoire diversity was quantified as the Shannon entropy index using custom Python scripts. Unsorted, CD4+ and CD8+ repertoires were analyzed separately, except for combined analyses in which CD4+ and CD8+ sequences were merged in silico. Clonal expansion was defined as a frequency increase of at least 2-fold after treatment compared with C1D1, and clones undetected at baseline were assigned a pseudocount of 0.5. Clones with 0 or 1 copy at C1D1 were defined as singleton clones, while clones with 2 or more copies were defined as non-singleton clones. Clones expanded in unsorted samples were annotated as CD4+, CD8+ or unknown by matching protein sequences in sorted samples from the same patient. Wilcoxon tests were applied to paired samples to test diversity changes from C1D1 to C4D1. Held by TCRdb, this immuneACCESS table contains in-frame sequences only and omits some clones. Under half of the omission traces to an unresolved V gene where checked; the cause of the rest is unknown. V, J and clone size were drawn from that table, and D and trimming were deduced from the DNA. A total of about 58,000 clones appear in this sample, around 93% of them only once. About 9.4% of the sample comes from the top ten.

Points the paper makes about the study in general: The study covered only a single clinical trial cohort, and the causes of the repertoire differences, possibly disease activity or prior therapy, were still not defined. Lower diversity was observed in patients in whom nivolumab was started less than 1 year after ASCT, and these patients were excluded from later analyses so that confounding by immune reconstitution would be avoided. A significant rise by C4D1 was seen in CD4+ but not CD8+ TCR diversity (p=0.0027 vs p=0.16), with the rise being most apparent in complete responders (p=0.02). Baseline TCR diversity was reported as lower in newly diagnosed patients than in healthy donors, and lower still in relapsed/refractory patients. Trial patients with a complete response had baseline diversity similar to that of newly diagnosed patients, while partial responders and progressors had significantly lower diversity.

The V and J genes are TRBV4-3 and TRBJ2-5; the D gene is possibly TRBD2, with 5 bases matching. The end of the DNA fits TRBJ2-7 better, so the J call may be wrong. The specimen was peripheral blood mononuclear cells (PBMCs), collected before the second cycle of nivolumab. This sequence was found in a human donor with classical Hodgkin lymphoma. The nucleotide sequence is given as TGCGCCAGCAGCCAAGATCAAGCCAGCGGCTACGAGCAGTACTTC. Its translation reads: CASSQDQASGYEQYF.